The rows below give T cell receptor beta chains drawn from one sample of a study of T cell responses to AZD1222 COVID-19 vaccine. Generated by immunoSEQ multiplex PCR, the TCRdb table keeps only in-frame clones and is missing some. The data hold 85,000 to 100,000 clones, with roughly 93% observed a single time. The sample in question was peripheral blood, obtained on day 0 of AZD1222 vaccination. The source is an adult in good health. Both conserved end residues are part of each CDR3.

cdr3_aa: CASSSGGIGNTIYF
v_call: TRBV10-2
j_call: TRBJ1-3
cdr3_length: 14

cdr3_aa: CASRSDRGLEKLFF
v_call: TRBV19
j_call: TRBJ1-4
cdr3_length: 14

cdr3_aa: CASSLGTGGYGYTF
v_call: TRBV28
j_call: TRBJ1-2
cdr3_length: 14

cdr3_aa: CASSIYRESGELFF
v_call: TRBV7-9
j_call: TRBJ2-2
cdr3_length: 14

cdr3_aa: CASRSGGGNYGYTF
v_call: TRBV5-4
j_call: TRBJ1-2
cdr3_length: 14

cdr3_aa: CASRSDLNQPQHF
v_call: TRBV6-5
j_call: TRBJ1-5
cdr3_length: 13

cdr3_aa: CASSMGQTKSSYNSPLHF
v_call: TRBV9
j_call: TRBJ1-6
cdr3_length: 18

cdr3_aa: CASSPGETQYF
v_call: TRBV12-3/TRBV12-4
j_call: TRBJ2-5
cdr3_length: 11

cdr3_aa: CASSVQGVSYGYTF
v_call: TRBV9
j_call: TRBJ1-2
cdr3_length: 14

cdr3_aa: CAGSKPGQGSSYNEQFF
v_call: TRBV6-2/TRBV6-3
j_call: TRBJ2-1
cdr3_length: 17

cdr3_aa: CASSTRDSYNEQFF
v_call: TRBV7-2
j_call: TRBJ2-1
cdr3_length: 14

cdr3_aa: CATSGDRGNQPQHF
v_call: TRBV15
j_call: TRBJ1-5
cdr3_length: 14

cdr3_aa: CASSPEMDPRNIQYF
v_call: TRBV4-1
j_call: TRBJ2-4
cdr3_length: 15

cdr3_aa: CASSFLTGSNEAFF
v_call: TRBV5-1
j_call: TRBJ1-1
cdr3_length: 14

cdr3_aa: CASTSGYGYTF
v_call: TRBV3-1/TRBV3-2
j_call: TRBJ1-2
cdr3_length: 11

cdr3_aa: CASSIRENQPQHF
v_call: TRBV19
j_call: TRBJ1-5
cdr3_length: 13

cdr3_aa: CASSFTPATNEKLFF
v_call: TRBV5-1
j_call: TRBJ1-4
cdr3_length: 15

cdr3_aa: CASSADPGVLLYGYTF
v_call: TRBV5-5
j_call: TRBJ1-2
cdr3_length: 16

cdr3_aa: CASSLSPGRKNYGYTF
v_call: TRBV7-3
j_call: TRBJ1-2
cdr3_length: 16

cdr3_aa: CASSEQGRATNEKLFF
v_call: TRBV18
j_call: TRBJ1-4
cdr3_length: 16

cdr3_aa: CASSLSYEQYF
v_call: TRBV7-9
j_call: TRBJ2-7
cdr3_length: 11

cdr3_aa: CASSKTGLRETQYF
v_call: TRBV28
j_call: TRBJ2-5
cdr3_length: 14

cdr3_aa: CSVRISIGETDTQYF
v_call: TRBV29-1
j_call: TRBJ2-3
cdr3_length: 15

cdr3_aa: CASSVGGTGDEKLFF
v_call: TRBV27
j_call: TRBJ1-4
cdr3_length: 15

cdr3_aa: CASRDRGETQYF
v_call: TRBV7-7
j_call: TRBJ2-5
cdr3_length: 12

cdr3_aa: CASSYSQAGNTIYF
v_call: TRBV6-5
j_call: TRBJ1-3
cdr3_length: 14

cdr3_aa: CASSPQFDYGYTF
v_call: TRBV7-8
j_call: TRBJ1-2
cdr3_length: 13

cdr3_aa: CASSVGDRGNEKLFF
v_call: TRBV9
j_call: TRBJ1-4
cdr3_length: 15

cdr3_aa: CASNGDTGELFF
v_call: TRBV2
j_call: TRBJ2-2
cdr3_length: 12

cdr3_aa: CASSVGPALSGNTIYF
v_call: TRBV9
j_call: TRBJ1-3
cdr3_length: 16

cdr3_aa: CASSRRGADNYGYTF
v_call: TRBV9
j_call: TRBJ1-2
cdr3_length: 15

cdr3_aa: CASSDRGYEQFF
v_call: TRBV19
j_call: TRBJ2-1
cdr3_length: 12

cdr3_aa: CASSQGPQETQYF
v_call: TRBV7-7
j_call: TRBJ2-5
cdr3_length: 13

cdr3_aa: CASSPPAGMGTGELFF
v_call: TRBV5-4
j_call: TRBJ2-2
cdr3_length: 16

cdr3_aa: CASSTSGEKLFF
v_call: TRBV28
j_call: TRBJ1-4
cdr3_length: 12

cdr3_aa: CASSLTAGYTF
v_call: TRBV7-9
j_call: TRBJ1-2
cdr3_length: 11

cdr3_aa: CASSLRAEEGYGYTF
v_call: TRBV5-1
j_call: TRBJ1-2
cdr3_length: 15

cdr3_aa: CSVRNTEAFF
v_call: TRBV29-1
j_call: TRBJ1-1
cdr3_length: 10

cdr3_aa: CASSPRQAGEQYF
v_call: TRBV19
j_call: TRBJ2-7
cdr3_length: 13

cdr3_aa: CASSPGLAGPDTQYF
v_call: TRBV7-9
j_call: TRBJ2-3
cdr3_length: 15

cdr3_aa: CASSQEALAGGPQYF
v_call: TRBV4-2
j_call: TRBJ2-5
cdr3_length: 15

cdr3_aa: CASSSLGPYEQYF
v_call: TRBV6-6
j_call: TRBJ2-7
cdr3_length: 13

cdr3_aa: CASSFMGETQYF
v_call: TRBV12-3/TRBV12-4
j_call: TRBJ2-5
cdr3_length: 12

cdr3_aa: CATSRDLGGGGNQPQHF
v_call: TRBV15
j_call: TRBJ1-5
cdr3_length: 17

cdr3_aa: CASSSIAHTNYGYTF
v_call: TRBV19
j_call: TRBJ1-2
cdr3_length: 15

cdr3_aa: CASSLESSGGANIQYF
v_call: TRBV7-2
j_call: TRBJ2-4
cdr3_length: 16